The next 27 T cell receptor beta chains were all read from a single sample in a study of blood T cells in healthy people across ages (dated by TCRdb to 2015 to 2017). Libraries were built with 5' RACE. TCRdb lists the instrument as Illumina HiSeq 2500. The second PCR ran for roughly 7 to 12 cycles and used a J-beta primer mix along with a sample-barcoded 5' primer. TCRdb itself trimmed the public reads at Q25 with fastp, ran MiXCR and retained productive beta chains. One record per CDR3 amino acid sequence lists the most common genes and DNA. The sample includes 450,000 to 700,000 distinct CDR3 sequences, with 27% observed a single time. Under 20% of the sample goes to the ten largest clones. The specimen sequenced was blood. The source is a woman between 65 and 79 years old in good health.

The gene calls are TRBV27 and TRBJ1-1, with 9 bases fitting TRBD1. Germline V CDR1 and CDR2: MNHEY, SMNVEV (reference sequence). The trim removed 2 bases at V and 4 bases at J, leaving 8 bases unmatched. The CDR3 contains 16 residues. CDR3 coding DNA: TGTGCCAGCAGTTTAAGCCCGGGACAGGGAAGCACTGAAGCTTTCTTT. As protein: CASSLSPGQGSTEAFF.

V is TRBV12-3 or TRBV12-4 and J is TRBJ2-7, with 11 bases matching TRBD2. The CDR3 contains 14 residues. V was clipped by 6 bases and J by 2 bases; unmatched bases: 3. CDR3 in amino acids: CASRSSGGPYEQYF. CDR3 sequence (DNA): TGTGCCAGCAGATCTAGCGGGGGGCCCTACGAGCAGTACTTC.

Note on this clonotype: A much larger clone sits a single nucleotide away, making a read error possible. CDR3 sequence reads: CASSTPGTGYEQYF. Written as DNA, the CDR3 is TGTGCCAGCAGCACGCCCGGGACGGGCTACGAGCAGTACTTC. V is TRBV7-2 and J is TRBJ2-7; D may correspond to TRBD1 or TRBD2 (5 bases each). CDR3 size: 14 residues. Between the trimmed V and J ends, which lost 5 bases and 3 bases, there was a span of 14 bases. Germline V gene data show CDR1 as SGHTA and CDR2 as FQGNSA.

This clonotype was picked up a small number of times. V usage is TRBV20-1 and J usage is TRBJ2-1; 12 bases map to TRBD2. This CDR3 has 16 residues. V dropped 1 base and J dropped 7; count of bases not matched to a gene: 8. Germline values: CDR1 DFQATT, CDR2 SNEGSKA (reference sequence). CDR3 protein: CSARVPSGGAQNEQFF. CDR3 DNA: TGCAGTGCTAGAGTACCTAGCGGGGGGGCACAGAATGAGCAGTTCTTC.

The chain employs TRBV6-5 and TRBJ2-5; D may be TRBD1 or TRBD2 (6 bases each). The ends were cut back, 4 bases at V and 4 bases at J, with 13 bases in the middle. CDR3 length: 14 residues. Germline V gene data show CDR1 as MNHEY and CDR2 as SVGAGI. CDR3 region: CASSSPGALETQYF. In DNA, the CDR3 is TGTGCCAGCAGTTCGCCGGGGGCATTAGAGACCCAGTACTTC.

The V and J genes are TRBV20-1 and TRBJ2-5; 10 bases line up with TRBD2. Germline lookup yields CDR1 DFQATT and CDR2 SNEGSKA (reference sequence). V lost 5 bases to trimming and J lost 5 bases; unmatched junction nucleotides: 8. The CDR3 is 14 residues long. The CDR3 DNA reads TGCAGTGCTGCGCTAGCGGGAGTAGAGGAGACCCAGTACTTC. It translates to CSAALAGVEETQYF.

The sample holds a few counts of this clonotype. The V and J genes are TRBV3-1 and TRBJ2-1, with 9 positions matching TRBD1. Germline V gives CDR1 LGHDT, CDR2 YNNKEL (reference sequence). The J segment lost 5 bases and the V segment lost 5 bases, leaving 7 bases of the junction unmatched. This CDR3 has 15 residues. CDR3 sequence reads: CASSSPGTGNNEQFF. CDR3 coding DNA: TGTGCCAGCAGCTCCCCCGGGACAGGGAACAATGAGCAGTTCTTC.

A few counts support this clonotype. The rearrangement uses TRBV10-3 and TRBJ1-1; D gene unclear. The V end lost 6 bases, the J end lost 2 bases, and 10 bases lay between the germline ends. The germline V gene encodes CDR1 ENHRY and CDR2 SYGVKD. The CDR3 is 13 residues long. The CDR3 coding sequence is TGTGCCATCAGGAGAGGACCTAACACTGAAGCTTTCTTT. The encoded protein is CAIRRGPNTEAFF.

The genes are TRBV10-3 and TRBJ1-4, with TRBD1 identical over 9 bases. The V segment lost 10 bases and the J segment 0 bases; nucleotides outside the gene matches: 6. Germline V lookup: CDR1 ENHRY, CDR2 SYGVKD. The CDR3 length is 15 residues. The CDR3 coding sequence is TGTGCCAGTCGGGACAGGGACACAACTAATGAAAAACTGTTTTTT. Protein product: CASRDRDTTNEKLFF.

This clonotype appeared many times. V usage is TRBV29-1 and J usage is TRBJ2-4; no reliable D call. V was clipped by 3 bases and J by 0 bases, with 6 bases between them. The CDR3 contains 13 residues. From germline, CDR1 is SQVTM and CDR2 ANQGSEA. The CDR3 nucleotides read TGCAGCGTTGAGGTCCTAGCCAAAAACATTCAGTACTTC. Protein product: CSVEVLAKNIQYF.

This clonotype was detected only a few times. The chain has TRBV7-9 and TRBJ2-1; 8 nucleotides match TRBD2. Unmatched junction bases numbered 11, after V lost 1 base and J lost 12 bases. CDR3 length: 15 amino acids. The germline V gene has CDR1 SEHNR and CDR2 FQNEAQ (reference sequence). CDR3 in DNA: TGTGCCAGCAGCTTAGGGACTAGCCCTCTCAGGGTGCAGTTCTTC. Protein sequence: CASSLGTSPLRVQFF.

V and J are TRBV4-3 and TRBJ2-1; D perhaps matches TRBD2 (6 bases). V lost 4 bases, J lost 12 bases, and 19 bases lay in between. The CDR3 extends over 14 amino acids. Germline V gene data show CDR1 as LGHNA and CDR2 as YSLEER. The CDR3 DNA is TGCGCCAGCAGCCCAAGGTCACGGAGGGCCGGGCAGTTCTTC. It codes for CASSPRSRRAGQFF.

This clonotype was counted a few times. V and J are TRBV24-1 and TRBJ1-2; D is unclear. CDR3 size: 11 residues. Germline CDR1 and CDR2: KGHDR and SFDVKD. Trimming shortened V by 2 bases and J by 7 bases, and 4 bases separated the two germline ends. The CDR3 sequence: CATSDSFGYTF. The CDR3 region has the DNA TGTGCCACCAGTGATTCCTTTGGCTACACCTTC.

This chain joins TRBV5-1 and TRBJ1-1; D not resolved. This CDR3 comprises 13 residues. Trimming took 0 bases from V and 3 from J, leaving 6 bases between them. Germline CDR1 reads SGHRS; CDR2 reads YFSETQ. The CDR3 spells CASSLELYTEAFF. The CDR3 DNA reads as TGCGCCAGCAGCTTGGAATTATACACTGAAGCTTTCTTT.

The rearrangement links TRBV12-3 or TRBV12-4 to TRBJ2-2, with D perhaps TRBD1 (6 bases). The length of the CDR3 is 14 residues. V lost 1 base and J lost 6, with 9 bases in between. The CDR3 spells CASSLGQAPGELFF. CDR3 DNA sequence: TGTGCCAGCAGTTTAGGACAGGCTCCCGGGGAGCTGTTTTTT.

This clonotype occurred a few times. The V and J genes are TRBV20-1 and TRBJ1-5; D not certain. The length of the CDR3 is 16 residues. Trimming took 3 bases from V and 2 from J, leaving 17 bases between them. Germline values: CDR1 DFQATT, CDR2 SNEGSKA (reference sequence). This chain's CDR3 is CSASLRLGRGNQPQHF. Here the CDR3 DNA reads TGCAGTGCTAGCCTTCGACTGGGAAGGGGCAATCAGCCCCAGCATTTT.

The chain uses TRBV6-2 or TRBV6-3 and TRBJ2-7; no clear D. The V end lost 7 bases, the J end lost 4 bases, and 11 bases lay between the germline ends. Germline V gives CDR1 MNHEY, CDR2 SVGEGT. CDR3 length equals 12 residues. The CDR3 DNA follows: TGTGCCAGCAACCGGCGAAGTTACGAGCAGTACTTC. Its protein product is CASNRRSYEQYF.

This clonotype was observed a few times. The rearrangement links TRBV7-2 to TRBJ1-4; D call uncertain. V lost 1 base, J lost 8 bases, and 11 bases lay in between. Germline assignment: CDR1 SGHTA and CDR2 FQGNSA. This CDR3 is 14 amino acids long. CDR3 protein: CASSLVVGYEKLFF. The CDR3 region has the DNA TGTGCCAGCAGCTTAGTTGTGGGGTACGAAAAACTGTTTTTT.

This chain joins TRBV20-1 and TRBJ1-1; TRBD1 might be the D (5 bases). Trimming took 3 bases from V and 6 from J, leaving 17 bases between them. Germline V gives CDR1 DFQATT, CDR2 SNEGSKA (reference sequence). The CDR3 loop spans 14 amino acids. The CDR3 protein is CSARRPGGSPEAFF. CDR3 nucleotides: TGCAGTGCTAGGCGGCCCGGGGGGAGCCCTGAAGCTTTCTTT.

This clonotype turned up a few times. The chain is built from TRBV29-1 and TRBJ2-7, with unresolved D. V lost 7 bases to trimming and J lost 3 bases, with 19 bases between them. The germline V gene encodes CDR1 SQVTM and CDR2 ANQGSEA. The CDR3 covers 14 residues. CDR3: CSARLPGSFYEQYF. CDR3 nucleotide sequence: TGCAGCGCCCGCCTCCCCGGGTCCTTCTACGAGCAGTACTTC.

The V gene is TRBV29-1, the J gene TRBJ1-1; TRBD1 matches 7 bases. The germline V gene has CDR1 SQVTM and CDR2 ANQGSEA. The CDR3 has 14 residues. V dropped 4 bases and J dropped 3; count of bases not matched to a gene: 8. The CDR3 is CSVAFGQGDTEAFF. CDR3 in DNA: TGCAGCGTTGCATTTGGGCAGGGGGACACTGAAGCTTTCTTT.

In its sample, this clonotype was seen a few times. The rearrangement joins TRBV5-6 to TRBJ1-2, with D unresolved. Germline V gene data show CDR1 as SGHDT and CDR2 as YYEEEE. Trimming stripped 4 bases from V and 2 bases from J, with 12 bases between. CDR3 length: 14 amino acids. CDR3 sequence: CASSPLGGNYGYTF. CDR3 DNA: TGTGCCAGCAGCCCCCTGGGAGGAAACTATGGCTACACCTTC. Drawing the rest from reference TRBV5-6 and TRBJ1-2, the complete variable domain is DAGVTQSPTHLIKTRGQQVTLRCSPKSGHDTVSWYQQALGQGPQFIFQYYEEEERQRGNFPDRFSGHQFPNYSSELNVNALLLGDSALYLCASSPLGGNYGYTFGSGTRLTVV.

The rearrangement joins TRBV20-1 to TRBJ2-5; 7 bases fit TRBD2. Matching the DNA end better, TRBJ2-1 makes the J call doubtful. There are 14 residues in the CDR3. From germline, CDR1 is DFQATT and CDR2 SNEGSKA (reference sequence). CDR3 sequence reads: CSARDRRGVDEQFF. The CDR3 bases are TGCAGTGCTAGAGATCGACGGGGGGTGGATGAGCAGTTCTTC.

This clonotype has at least ten counts. The chain uses TRBV11-2 and TRBJ2-5, with TRBD2 matching 10 bases. V dropped 2 bases and J dropped 7; count of bases not matched to a gene: 7. The germline V gene has CDR1 SGHAT and CDR2 FQNNGV. This CDR3 comprises 15 residues. The CDR3 nucleotides are TGTGCCAGCAGCTTAACTAGCGGGGCAGCGGGGACCCAGTACTTC. This translates into CASSLTSGAAGTQYF. The whole variable domain, remainder taken from reference TRBV11-2 and TRBJ2-5, is EAGVAQSPRYKIIEKRQSVAFWCNPISGHATLYWYQQILGQGPKLLIQFQNNGVVDDSQLPKDRFSAERLKGVDSTLKIQPAKLEDSAVYLCASSLTSGAAGTQYFGPGTRLLVL.

This clonotype occurred once. The chain uses TRBV20-1 and TRBJ1-1; tentatively, D is TRBD1 (5 bases). Germline CDR1 is DFQATT and CDR2 is SNEGSKA (reference sequence). The CDR3 has 14 residues. V lost 6 bases to trimming and J lost 5 bases, with 19 bases between them. The CDR3 nucleotides are TGCAGTGCCGTCAAAATTGTGGGGGAGACTGAAGCTTTCTTT. As protein: CSAVKIVGETEAFF.

V usage is TRBV20-1 and J usage is TRBJ2-7; the match to TRBD1 covers 7 bases. V dropped 3 bases and J dropped 4; count of bases not matched to a gene: 3. The CDR3 is 12 amino acids. The germline V gene encodes CDR1 DFQATT and CDR2 SNEGSKA (reference sequence). The CDR3 sequence is CSARRDRYEQYF. CDR3 sequence (DNA): TGCAGTGCTAGGAGGGACAGATACGAGCAGTACTTC.

In its sample, this clonotype was seen many times. The chain links TRBV9 to TRBJ2-7; D might be TRBD2 (6 bases). Per germline, CDR1 SGDLS and CDR2 YYNGEE. V was pared by 2 bases and J by 0 bases, with 12 bases between. CDR3 length: 15 residues. The CDR3 DNA reads TGTGCCAGCAGCGTCTCGGGGGACCTCTCCTACGAGCAGTACTTC. Amino acids: CASSVSGDLSYEQYF. Drawing the rest from reference TRBV9 and TRBJ2-7, the complete variable domain is DSGVTQTPKHLITATGQRVTLRCSPRSGDLSVYWYQQSLDQGLQFLIQYYNGEERAKGNILERFSAQQFPDLHSELNLSSLELGDSALYFCASSVSGDLSYEQYFGPGTRLTVT.